The clone carrying this T cell receptor beta chain was picked up a small number of times. The antigen remains undetermined. The sample belongs to a study of T cell repertoires in cytomegalovirus infection. For the study at large: From public TCR beta signatures came an indication of both CMV infection and matching HLA type. Study outcomes and limitations: Dominant in the ex vivo response were TCR beta clonotypes restricted by HLA-C and specific for CMV.

Each CDR3 protein is one row after TCRdb ran MiXCR on the reads. The data hold approximately 1,000,000 distinct CDR3 sequences, with approximately 31% observed a single time. V lost 6 bases, J lost 10 bases, and 14 bases stayed unmatched. CDR1 MNHEY and CDR2 SMNVEV come from the germline V gene (reference sequence). The CDR3 consists of 15 residues. The sequencing here drew on cultured CD8+ T cells from PBMCs, taken from culture after CMV antigen stimulation. This TCR came from a human donor in good health (CMV status not recorded). Some clones in this sample may be carry-over from other donors' samples. This chain joins TRBV27 and TRBJ2-4; 8 bases match TRBD2. The CDR3 DNA is TGTGCCAGCAGGCCACGACTAGCGCCGGGGGGGATTCAGTACTTC. Amino acids: CASRPRLAPGGIQYF.